Each of the 23 T cell receptor beta chains below was sequenced from the same sample in a study of T cells after posttransplantation cyclophosphamide. Generated by immunoSEQ multiplex PCR, the TCRdb table keeps only in-frame clones and is missing some. The sample yields roughly 5,000 clones, around 93% seen once. Sample: CD4+ T cells sorted from bone marrow. These receptors came from a woman aged 55-69 years in good health, CMV-negative, and a related stem cell transplant donor.

The chain uses TRBV7-2 and TRBJ2-7; D remains ambiguous. Trimming removed 1 base at V and 4 bases at J, with 8 bases between. This CDR3 contains 13 residues. Germline V gene sequence: CDR1 SGHTA, CDR2 FQGNSA. CDR3 sequence: CASSLVAGYEQYV. The CDR3 DNA reads as TGTGCCAGCAGCTTAGTGGCAGGTTACGAGCAGTACGTC.

The gene calls are TRBV30 and TRBJ1-2, with D tentatively TRBD1 (5 bases). With 5 bases removed from V and 4 bases from J, the gap between germline ends came to 11 bases. CDR1 is GTSNPN and CDR2 is SVGIG in the germline V gene (reference sequence). CDR3 length: 12 residues. The CDR3 coding sequence is TGTGCCTGGGTCTCAGGGTCCTATGGCTACACCTTC. It yields the protein CAWVSGSYGYTF.

In regard to this clone: A read error may produce the germline difference seen at one junction end. V usage is TRBV2 and J usage is TRBJ1-2; tentative D call: TRBD1 (5 bases). The CDR3 is 12 amino acids. Germline V gives CDR1 SNHLY, CDR2 FYNNEI. CDR3 sequence: CASSEGASGPSF. The CDR3 DNA sequence: TGTGCCAGCAGTGAAGGGGCGTCAGGGCCCTCCTTC.

This clone appeared a few times. V gene TRBV18 combines with J gene TRBJ2-6; maybe TRBD2 (7 bases). Deletions cut 5 bases from V and 1 base from J, with 24 bases between. The CDR3 totals 20 residues. Germline assignment: CDR1 KGHSH and CDR2 LQKENI. CDR3 loop: CASSSIPQGRGASGANVLTF. The CDR3 nucleotides read TGTGCCAGCTCATCCATCCCCCAGGGCCGGGGGGCGTCTGGGGCCAACGTCCTGACTTTC. Combining the CDR3 with reference TRBV18 and TRBJ2-6 gives the whole variable domain NAGVMQNPRHLVRRRGQEARLRCSPMKGHSHVYWYRQLPEEGLKFMVYLQKENIIDESGMPKERFSAEFPKEGPSILRIQQVVRGDSAAYFCASSSIPQGRGASGANVLTFGAGSRLTVL.

The chain has TRBV11-2 and TRBJ2-5; 11 nucleotides line up with TRBD2. CDR3 size: 17 residues. V lost 5 bases to trimming and J lost 5 bases; unmatched junction nucleotides: 13. From germline, CDR1 is SGHAT and CDR2 FQNNGV. The CDR3 region is CASSLGVAGGQRETQYF. The DNA for the CDR3 is TGTGCCAGCAGCCTGGGGGTAGCGGGGGGGCAGAGGGAGACCCAGTACTTC.

This rearrangement joins TRBV7-2 to TRBJ1-1; 9 bases align to TRBD1. J lost 5 bases, V lost 1 base, and 5 bases had no gene match. This CDR3 has 15 amino acids. The germline gives CDR1 SGHTA, CDR2 FQGNSA. CDR3 sequence: CASSLVTGGWTEAFF. The CDR3 coding sequence is TGTGCCAGCAGCTTAGTCACAGGGGGCTGGACTGAAGCTTTCTTT.

The genes are TRBV11-3 and TRBJ2-1, with 11 nucleotides matching TRBD2. V lost 5 bases and J lost 4; bases outside the gene matches: 7. CDR1 is SGHNT and CDR2 is YENEEA in the germline V gene. This CDR3 has 16 residues. This CDR3 is CASSRLTSGGYNEQFF. For the CDR3, the DNA is TGTGCCAGCAGCCGCTTAACTAGCGGGGGATACAATGAGCAGTTCTTC.

V and J are TRBV28 and TRBJ1-1; D may be TRBD1 (6 bases). Trimming took off 6 bases at V and 5 bases at J, with 16 bases between the two ends. Germline V gene data show CDR1 as MDHEN and CDR2 as SYDVKM. This CDR3 is 14 amino acids long. The CDR3 DNA follows: TGTGCCAGCAGCCACAACAGGGTAGGGACTGAAGCTTTCTTT. Encoded protein: CASSHNRVGTEAFF.

V and J are TRBV4-3 and TRBJ2-3; TRBD2 matches at 8 bases. The V gene's germline CDR1 is LGHNA and CDR2 YSLEER. The junction had 6 bases not matched to a gene; V was cut back by 1 base and J by 0 bases. The CDR3 is 17 amino acids. The CDR3 DNA sequence: TGCGCCAGCAGCCAAGCCGGGGCGGGGGGAAGCACAGATACGCAGTATTTT. Encoded protein: CASSQAGAGGSTDTQYF.

This chain connects TRBV28 to TRBJ1-1; possibly TRBD1 for D (6 bases). Germline CDR1 is MDHEN and CDR2 is SYDVKM. V was trimmed by 7 bases and J by 4 bases, leaving 13 bases between them. This CDR3 has 13 residues. The CDR3 coding sequence is TGTGCCAGCATCCCGGGACATAGCACTGAAGCTTTCTTT. Protein: CASIPGHSTEAFF.

This chain joins TRBV5-6 and TRBJ2-5; 7 nucleotides line up with TRBD1. CDR1 and CDR2 (germline): SGHDT, YYEEEE. The CDR3 is 16 amino acids. V dropped 0 bases and J dropped 5; count of bases not matched to a gene: 10. CDR3 residues: CASSLAPTGAQETQYF. For the CDR3, the DNA is TGTGCCAGCAGCTTGGCACCAACAGGGGCCCAGGAGACCCAGTACTTC. Based on the CDR3 plus reference TRBV5-6 and TRBJ2-5, the full variable domain is DAGVTQSPTHLIKTRGQQVTLRCSPKSGHDTVSWYQQALGQGPQFIFQYYEEEERQRGNFPDRFSGHQFPNYSSELNVNALLLGDSALYLCASSLAPTGAQETQYFGPGTRLLVL.

This chain connects TRBV7-2 to TRBJ1-4, with 7 bases matching TRBD1. Per the germline V gene, CDR1 is SGHTA and CDR2 is FQGNSA. CDR3 length equals 15 residues. V shed 4 bases, J shed 5 bases, and the junction held 7 bases outside the gene matches. The DNA for the CDR3 is TGTGCCAGCAGCTCCAGACAGGGTTTGAATGAAAAACTGTTTTTT. As protein: CASSSRQGLNEKLFF. Variable domain in full (rest from reference TRBV7-2 and TRBJ1-4): GAGVSQSPSNKVTEKGKDVELRCDPISGHTALYWYRQSLGQGLEFLIYFQGNSAPDKSGLPSDRFSAERTGGSVSTLTIQRTQQEDSAVYLCASSSRQGLNEKLFFGSGTQLSVL.

The chain carries TRBV27 and TRBJ2-3; D is ambiguous. CDR1 and CDR2 from the germline V gene are MNHEY and SMNVEV (reference sequence). The CDR3 extends over 13 amino acids. With 3 bases removed from V and 7 bases from J, the gap between germline ends came to 11 bases. CDR3 nucleotides: TGTGCCAGCAGTTTGTTTACCACTCATACGCAGTATTTT. This translates into CASSLFTTHTQYF.

The chain employs TRBV5-4 and TRBJ1-3, with a tentative D call TRBD1 (6 bases). The CDR3 totals 15 residues. CDR1 is SGHNT, CDR2 YYREEE, per germline (reference sequence). Deletions cut 3 bases from V and 0 bases from J, with 10 bases between. CDR3 coding DNA: TGTGCCAGCAGCTCTGGACAGCCCTCTGGAAACACCATATATTTT. Translated: CASSSGQPSGNTIYF. Full variable domain (missing parts from reference TRBV5-4 and TRBJ1-3): ETGVTQSPTHLIKTRGQQVTLRCSSQSGHNTVSWYQQALGQGPQFIFQYYREEENGRGNFPPRFSGLQFPNYSSELNVNALELDDSALYLCASSSGQPSGNTIYFGEGSWLTVV.

The rearrangement joins TRBV27 to TRBJ2-5; the match to TRBD2 covers 12 bases. This CDR3 is built from 16 residues. V gave up 4 bases and J gave up 5 bases; unmatched junction bases: 8. CDR1 and CDR2 from the germline V gene are MNHEY and SMNVEV (reference sequence). The DNA for the CDR3 is TGTGCCAGCAGTTCCCTAGCGGGAGGGCCGCGGGAGACCCAGTACTTC. Its protein is CASSSLAGGPRETQYF.

The V gene is TRBV6-6, the J gene TRBJ1-1; the D gene is possibly TRBD1 (5 bases). CDR3 length equals 15 residues. The germline V and J ends were trimmed by 6 bases and 1 base, with 15 bases remaining between them. Germline values: CDR1 MNHNY, CDR2 SVGAGI (reference sequence). CDR3 sequence (DNA): TGTGCCAGCAGCCGTATATCAGGGCCGAACACTGAAGCTTTCTTT. This sequence encodes CASSRISGPNTEAFF.

This clone was recorded only once. V and J are TRBV11-2 and TRBJ2-3, with D unresolved. Trimming shortened V by 9 bases and J by 7 bases, and 11 bases separated the two germline ends. The CDR3 contains 11 residues. CDR1 is SGHAT, CDR2 FQNNGV, per germline. Written as DNA, the CDR3 is TGTGCCAGTACAGAAGCTAATACGCAGTATTTT. Its translation is CASTEANTQYF.

The V and J genes are TRBV6-5 and TRBJ1-4, with D possibly being TRBD1 (5 bases). The CDR3 extends over 14 amino acids. Trimming removed 5 bases from V and 5 bases from J, with 12 bases in between. The germline gives CDR1 MNHEY, CDR2 SVGAGI. Here the CDR3 reads CASSPDRLNEKLFF. In nucleotides, the CDR3 is TGTGCCAGCAGTCCCGACAGATTAAATGAAAAACTGTTTTTT.

V usage is TRBV7-8 and J usage is TRBJ1-2; the match to TRBD1 covers 12 bases. CDR1 SGHVS and CDR2 FQNEAQ come from the germline V gene. The CDR3 sequence is 16 residues long. V lost 5 bases and J lost 6; bases outside the gene matches: 10. The DNA for the CDR3 is TGTGCCAGCAGCCCGCGGGACAGGGGGCTGTCTGATGGCTACACCTTC. This translates into CASSPRDRGLSDGYTF.

The J gene is TRBJ1-3, the V gene TRBV30; 9 bases line up with TRBD1. This CDR3 is 15 amino acids long. The V gene's germline CDR1 is GTSNPN and CDR2 SVGIG (reference sequence). The V and J ends lost 4 bases and 2 bases, in that order; junction bases with no gene match: 6. The CDR3 DNA sequence: TGTGCCTGGATCCGACAGGGGGTCGCTGGAAACACCATATATTTT. Translating it yields CAWIRQGVAGNTIYF.

CDR3 region: CASSVESGPNNEQFF. CDR3 DNA: TGTGCCAGCAGCGTAGAAAGCGGGCCCAACAATGAGCAGTTCTTC. V is TRBV9 and J is TRBJ2-1; D is possibly TRBD2 (6 bases). V was pared by 0 bases and J by 5 bases, with 12 bases between. In germline, CDR1 is SGDLS, CDR2 YYNGEE. The length of the CDR3 is 15 residues.

The chain combines TRBV6-5 with TRBJ2-3; TRBD2 agrees at 7 bases. J gave up 2 bases and V 6 bases, and 5 bases lay outside the gene matches. Per germline, CDR1 MNHEY and CDR2 SVGAGI. The CDR3 covers 14 residues. CDR3 coding DNA: TGTGCCAGCAGAGCGGGACTTCCCACAGATACGCAGTATTTT. This sequence encodes CASRAGLPTDTQYF.

The chain recombines TRBV5-6 with TRBJ1-6, with D tentatively TRBD1 (6 bases). Germline V gene sequence: CDR1 SGHDT, CDR2 YYEEEE. Between the trimmed V and J ends, which lost 0 bases and 4 bases, there was a span of 11 bases. The CDR3 length is 16 residues. DNA of the CDR3: TGTGCCAGCAGCTTGGAACAGGGTGGTTATAATTCACCCCTCCACTTT. Protein sequence: CASSLEQGGYNSPLHF.